This entry describes one TCR beta chain. Its antigen is undetermined. The data stem from a study of Ad26.COV2.S vaccination and SARS-CoV-2 variants. Clones were read by immunoSEQ multiplex PCR, and TCRdb kept only the in-frame ones, dropping some. Of around 350,000 clones in the sample, under 95% were seen once. Broader study findings: Total T cell responses were possibly underestimated by TCR breadth and depth analyses. Comparable non-spike TCR breadth was observed in vaccine and placebo recipients. CD8+ and CD4+ T cells specific for spike reportedly responded with substantial breadth after vaccination.

CDR1 is SGHVS and CDR2 is FQNEAQ in the germline V gene. This CDR3 is built from 17 residues. Trimming left V 1 base short and J 0 bases short, with 15 bases between. The chain links TRBV7-8 to TRBJ1-2; D gene unclear. This clonotype was obtained from a human donor who had recovered from COVID-19. The sample consisted of peripheral blood, taken after recovery from COVID-19. As DNA, the CDR3 is TGTGCCAGCAGCTTAGTAACCTTCGGGGTGACTAACTATGGCTACACCTTC. It yields the protein CASSLVTFGVTNYGYTF.